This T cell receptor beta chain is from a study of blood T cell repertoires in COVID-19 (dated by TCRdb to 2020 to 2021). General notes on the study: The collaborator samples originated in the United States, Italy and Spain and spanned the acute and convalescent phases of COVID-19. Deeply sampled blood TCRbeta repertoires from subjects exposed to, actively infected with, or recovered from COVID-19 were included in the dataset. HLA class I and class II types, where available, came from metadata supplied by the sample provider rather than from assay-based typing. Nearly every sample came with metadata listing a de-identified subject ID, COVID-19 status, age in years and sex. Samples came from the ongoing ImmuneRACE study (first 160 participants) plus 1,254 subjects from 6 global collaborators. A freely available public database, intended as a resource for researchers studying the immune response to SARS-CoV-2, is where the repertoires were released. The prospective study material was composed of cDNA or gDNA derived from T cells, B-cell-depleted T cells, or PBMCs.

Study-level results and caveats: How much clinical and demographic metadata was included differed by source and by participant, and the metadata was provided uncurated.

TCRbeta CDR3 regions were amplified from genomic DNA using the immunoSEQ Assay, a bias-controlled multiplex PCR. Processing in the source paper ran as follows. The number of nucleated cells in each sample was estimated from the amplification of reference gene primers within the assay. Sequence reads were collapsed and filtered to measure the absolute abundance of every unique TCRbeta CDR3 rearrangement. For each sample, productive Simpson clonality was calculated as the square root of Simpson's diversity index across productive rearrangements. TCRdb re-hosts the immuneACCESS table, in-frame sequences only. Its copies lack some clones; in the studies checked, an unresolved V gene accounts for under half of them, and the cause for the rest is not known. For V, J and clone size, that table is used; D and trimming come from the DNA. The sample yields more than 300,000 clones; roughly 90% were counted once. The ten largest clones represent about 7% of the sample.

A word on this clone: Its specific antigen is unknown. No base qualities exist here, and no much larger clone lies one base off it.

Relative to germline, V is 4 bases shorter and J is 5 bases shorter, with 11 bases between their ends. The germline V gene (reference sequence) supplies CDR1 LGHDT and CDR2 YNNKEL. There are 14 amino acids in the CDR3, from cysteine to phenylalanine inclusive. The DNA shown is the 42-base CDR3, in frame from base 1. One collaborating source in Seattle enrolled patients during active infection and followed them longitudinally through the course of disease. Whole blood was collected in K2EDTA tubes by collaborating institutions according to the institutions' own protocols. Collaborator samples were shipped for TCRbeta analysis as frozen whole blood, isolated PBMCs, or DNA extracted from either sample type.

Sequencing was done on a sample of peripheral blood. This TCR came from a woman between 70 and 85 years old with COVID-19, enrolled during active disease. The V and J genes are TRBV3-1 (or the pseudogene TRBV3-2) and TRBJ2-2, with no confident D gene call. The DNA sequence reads TGTGCCAGCAGCCTAAAGCTCGGGACCGGGGAGCTGTTTTTT. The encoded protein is CASSLKLGTGELFF.